The 20 T cell receptor beta chains in this list originate from one sample, sequenced in a study of T cell clonality in common variable immunodeficiency. Only in-frame clones appear in the TCRdb table, and some are missing; sequencing was by immunoSEQ multiplex PCR. Recorded here are 30,000 to 40,000 clones, none singletons. Findings and limits, study-wide: Fewer deletions and N-nucleotide insertions were reportedly seen in common variable immunodeficiency TCR beta sequences.

Antigen specificity for these receptors is unknown. The sample consisted of peripheral blood mononuclear cells. Receptor source: a human donor with common variable immunodeficiency.

The sample holds many counts of this clone. The read halts 3 residues ahead of the CDR3 end, with the missing end drawn from the germline J gene. This rearrangement joins TRBV6-1 to TRBJ1-1, with unresolved D. With 4 bases removed from V and 4 bases from J, the gap between germline ends came to 4 bases. The CDR3 runs 11 residues. Germline assignment: CDR1 MNHNS and CDR2 SASEGT. The CDR3 region is CASSAVTEAFF. The sequenced CDR3 bases are TGTGCCAGCAGTGCGGTCACTGAA.

This clone showed up many times. The read falls 3 residues short of the CDR3 end, and the missing part is taken from the germline J gene. The chain couples TRBV18 to TRBJ2-1; TRBD1 agrees at 7 bases. Germline CDR1 is KGHSH and CDR2 is LQKENI. V lost 6 bases, J lost 6 bases, and 14 bases stayed unmatched. This CDR3 spans 16 amino acids. CDR3 amino acids: CASSSAGTVRINEQFF. The DNA read from the CDR3 is TGTGCCAGCTCCTCAGCAGGGACAGTCAGAATCAATGAG.

This clone has ten or more counts. The read halts 3 residues ahead of the CDR3 end, with the missing end drawn from the germline J gene. The genes are TRBV23-1 and TRBJ2-7; D unclear. TRBV23-1 is an ORF for which the function is uncertain. This CDR3 contains 14 residues. Trimming took off 0 bases at V and 2 bases at J, with 8 bases between the two ends. Here the CDR3 reads CASSQSRTTYEQYF. The part of the CDR3 DNA that was read is TGCGCCAGCAGTCAATCGCGCACCACCTACGAG.

This clone was seen only a few times. The CDR3 end is not reached by the read, which stops 3 residues before it; the germline J gene fills it in. The V call is TRBV7-2, the J call TRBJ2-2; TRBD2 matches at 14 bases. The germline V gene has CDR1 SGHTA and CDR2 FQGNSA. Trimming at V came to 5 bases and at J to 6 bases, leaving 2 bases not matched to a gene. This CDR3 is 15 amino acids long. This CDR3 is CASSATSGGAGELFF. The part of the CDR3 DNA that was read is TGTGCCAGCAGCGCGACTAGCGGGGGGGCCGGGGAG.

Many counts were recorded for this clone. The read halts 3 residues ahead of the CDR3 end, with the missing end drawn from the germline J gene. The chain has TRBV4-2 and TRBJ1-2; 8 bases are a match to TRBD1. J was trimmed by 3 bases and V by 3 bases; bases with no gene match: 9. The germline V gene encodes CDR1 LGHNA and CDR2 YNFKEQ. The CDR3 runs to 16 residues. The CDR3 spells CASSQPRGQSDYGYTF. The part of the CDR3 DNA that was read is TGTGCCAGCAGCCAGCCCAGGGGGCAGTCCGACTATGGC.

This clone turned up a few times. Sequencing ends 3 residues short of the CDR3 end; the germline J gene provides the rest. The chain is built from TRBV18 and TRBJ2-3; 8 positions agree with TRBD1. The J segment lost 2 bases and the V segment lost 3 bases, leaving 7 bases of the junction unmatched. Germline V gene lookup returns CDR1 KGHSH and CDR2 LQKENI. This CDR3 region has 16 residues. The sequenced CDR3 bases are TGTGCCAGCTCACCGGGCGGACAGGGCAACACAGATACG. Its translation: CASSPGGQGNTDT. The entire CDR3 sequence reads CASSPGGQGNTDTQYF.

As concerns this clone: The read finishes 3 residues shy of the CDR3 end, and the germline J gene is used to complete it. The chain employs TRBV30 and TRBJ2-7; 9 bases are shared with TRBD1. J lost 2 bases, V lost 2 bases, and 4 bases had no gene match. Per germline, CDR1 GTSNPN and CDR2 SVGIG (reference sequence). The CDR3 spans 14 residues. Partial CDR3 DNA: TGTGCCTGGAGTAGGGACAGGGCCGCCTACGAG. Amino acid sequence: CAWSRDRAAYE. The complete CDR3 protein is CAWSRDRAAYEQYF.

On this clone: Read data end 3 residues before the CDR3 end; the end is taken from the germline J gene. The chain employs TRBV5-1 and TRBJ2-5; 7 bases align to TRBD1. The germline gives CDR1 SGHRS, CDR2 YFSETQ. The CDR3 is made up of 15 amino acids. V lost 3 bases and J lost 2; bases outside the gene matches: 7. CDR3 residues: CASSSQTGPQETQYF. The CDR3 bases that were read are TGCGCCAGCAGCTCGCAGACAGGGCCTCAAGAGACC.

This clone has a handful of counts. The read comes to an end 3 residues before the CDR3 does, leaving the germline J gene to fill in the end. The chain uses TRBV7-9 and TRBJ2-5; 7 bases fit TRBD1. CDR3 length: 15 residues. The trim removed 5 bases at V and 4 bases at J, leaving 10 bases unmatched. The germline gives CDR1 SEHNR, CDR2 FQNEAQ (reference sequence). The CDR3 here is CASSMTGSAVETQYF. CDR3 DNA (partial): TGTGCCAGCAGCATGACAGGGTCTGCTGTAGAGACC.

This clone has just a few counts. The sequence runs out 3 residues before the end of the CDR3; the remainder is reconstructed from the germline J gene. The chain joins TRBV23-1 to TRBJ2-5, with 7 bases fitting TRBD1. TRBV23-1 carries the ORF label, with uncertain function. J lost 4 bases, V lost 8 bases, and 13 bases had no gene match. This CDR3 region has 15 residues. Incomplete CDR3 DNA: TGCGCCAGCGTACTTTTATCCGGGACAGTAGAGACC. Encoded protein: CASVLLSGTVET. The full CDR3 sequence reads CASVLLSGTVETQYF.

This clone showed up many times. The read ends 3 residues early relative to the CDR3; the germline J gene fills the gap. The chain employs TRBV18 and TRBJ2-5, with 9 bases that match TRBD2. The V segment lost 6 bases and the J segment 3 bases; nucleotides outside the gene matches: 8. Germline loops: CDR1 KGHSH, CDR2 LQKENI. The CDR3 covers 15 residues. CDR3: CASSPYRTSEETQYF. The CDR3 bases that were read are TGTGCCAGCTCGCCATATAGGACTAGCGAAGAGACC. Variable domain in full (rest from reference TRBV18 and TRBJ2-5): NAGVMQNPRHLVRRRGQEARLRCSPMKGHSHVYWYRQLPEEGLKFMVYLQKENIIDESGMPKERFSAEFPKEGPSILRIQQVVRGDSAAYFCASSPYRTSEETQYFGPGTRLLVL.

This clone was counted only a few times. The read stops 3 residues short of the end of the CDR3; the missing end is completed from the germline J gene. The J gene is TRBJ1-1, the V gene TRBV5-5; 7 nucleotides match TRBD1. The V gene end was trimmed by 4 bases and the J gene end by 0 bases; junction bases not matched to a gene: 6. The CDR3 consists of 15 residues. Germline assignment: CDR1 SGHKS and CDR2 YYEKEE (reference sequence). CDR3 DNA (partial): TGTGCCAGCAGCCTGACAGGGTCTATGAACACTGAA. Translating gives CASSLTGSMNTE. The full CDR3 is CASSLTGSMNTEAFF.

In its sample, this clone was seen a few times. The missing CDR3 end, 3 residues past where the read stops, is filled in from the germline J gene. The chain has TRBV7-9 and TRBJ1-2; 9 bases map to TRBD1. Germline trimming cut 5 bases from V and 6 bases from J; bases unmatched to any gene: 4. CDR1 is SEHNR, CDR2 FQNEAQ, per germline (reference sequence). This CDR3 is 13 amino acids long. CDR3 DNA (partial): TGTGCCAGCAGCCTGGGACAGGGTGATGGC. It translates to CASSLGQGDG. The entire CDR3 protein is CASSLGQGDGYTF.

This clone was recorded many times. The read terminates 3 residues before the CDR3 end, so the remaining end is supplied by the germline J gene. The chain links TRBV4-1 to TRBJ2-5, with TRBD1 identical over 11 bases. CDR1 MGHRA and CDR2 YSYEKL come from the germline V gene. Unmatched junction bases numbered 5, after V lost 3 bases and J lost 2 bases. This CDR3 spans 16 amino acids. The DNA read from the CDR3 is TGCGCCAGCAGCCAGGGAGGGGACAGGGGGCAAGAGACC. Its translation: CASSQGGDRGQET. The CDR3 reads in full as CASSQGGDRGQETQYF.

This clone was seen only a few times. The read comes to an end 3 residues before the CDR3 does, leaving the germline J gene to fill in the end. The chain carries TRBV13 and TRBJ2-7; 14 bases line up with TRBD2. The CDR3 loop spans 16 amino acids. The V gene's germline CDR1 is PRHDT and CDR2 FYEKMQ (reference sequence). V lost 6 bases and J lost 3; bases outside the gene matches: 7. Partial CDR3 DNA: TGTGCCAGCAGTAAGTGGACTAGCGGGGGGATCTACGAG. This encodes CASSKWTSGGIYE. The complete CDR3 protein is CASSKWTSGGIYEQYF. Together with reference TRBV13 and TRBJ2-7, the CDR3 gives the full variable domain: AAGVIQSPRHLIKEKRETATLKCYPIPRHDTVYWYQQGPGQDPQFLISFYEKMQSDKGSIPDRFSAQQFSDYHSELNMSSLELGDSALYFCASSKWTSGGIYEQYFGPGTRLTVT.

In the case of this clone: From the germline J gene comes the end of the CDR3, since the read stops 3 residues before it. The rearrangement links TRBV4-2 to TRBJ2-5; 11 bases match TRBD2. The CDR3 has 17 amino acids. V was clipped by 0 bases and J by 4 bases; unmatched bases: 7. The germline CDR1 and CDR2 sequences are LGHNA and YNFKEQ. The CDR3 bases that were read are TGTGCCAGCAGCCAAGATTGGGGTAGCGGGGGGGCAGAGACC. Its translation: CASSQDWGSGGAET. The entire CDR3 is CASSQDWGSGGAETQYF.

The sample holds a few counts of this clone. The CDR3 extends 3 residues past the end of the read, so its final part is completed from the germline J gene. This chain uses TRBV6-2 or TRBV6-3 with TRBJ1-1; D is perhaps TRBD1 (6 bases). Germline-derived CDR1 and CDR2 are MNHEY and SVGEGT. This CDR3 contains 15 residues. V lost 2 bases and J 5 bases, leaving 15 bases between the germline ends. This CDR3 reads CASSYLETGRTEAFF. CDR3 DNA, as far as it was read: TGTGCCAGCAGTTACCTTGAGACAGGTAGGACTGAA.

This clone has only a few counts. The read ends 3 residues shy of where the CDR3 ends; the end is completed using the germline J gene. The chain links TRBV19 to TRBJ1-2; D remains ambiguous. V shed 3 bases and J shed 6 bases, with 8 bases lying between them. The CDR3 sequence is 12 residues long. CDR1 and CDR2 (germline): LNHDA, SQIVND (reference sequence). CDR3 DNA (partial): TGTGCCAGTAGTATTTGGTCGGATGGC. Amino acid sequence: CASSIWSDG. The whole CDR3 sequence reads CASSIWSDGYTF.

This clone has at least ten counts. The read falls 3 residues short of the CDR3 end, and the missing part is taken from the germline J gene. V is TRBV4-1 and J is TRBJ2-1; TRBD2 might be the D (6 bases). Per germline, CDR1 MGHRA and CDR2 YSYEKL. The V gene lost 5 bases and the J gene lost 7 bases, with 18 bases spanning the gap. The CDR3 loop spans 15 amino acids. Here the CDR3 reads CASSTQGRGGNEQFF. The CDR3 bases that were read are TGCGCCAGCAGCACCCAAGGGCGGGGAGGTAATGAG.

CDR3 loop: CASSLAGTGTVNIQYF. The CDR3 bases that were read are TGCGCCAGCAGCTTGGCTGGAACCGGGACAGTGAACATT. V is TRBV5-1 and J is TRBJ2-4; TRBD1 matches at 7 bases. The CDR3 goes on 3 residues after the read ends, and that part is filled in from the germline J gene. This CDR3 comprises 16 residues. Germline V gives CDR1 SGHRS, CDR2 YFSETQ. The ends lost 0 bases at V and 7 bases at J; junction bases unmatched: 10.